One sample yielded the 31 T cell receptor beta chains listed below, sequenced in a study of molecular identifiers for immune sequencing clone quantification. TCRdb reanalysed the PCR reads using MiXCR and keeps one entry per CDR3 protein. This table holds about 640,000 distinct CDR3 sequences, about 20% found once. Sequencing input: naive CD8+ T cells from blood, with Jurkat cell RNA spiked in. Sample subset: FACS-sorted CD8+CD4-CCR7+CD45RA+ naive T cells. All receptors derive from a human donor in good health. Some libraries in this study had Jurkat cell RNA spiked in.

This clonotype was counted once. This may arise from a read error, as a much more abundant clone is one base away. This chain joins TRBV5-4 and TRBJ1-1; D gene ambiguous. The length of the CDR3 is 11 residues. Per the germline V gene, CDR1 is SGHNT and CDR2 is YYREEE (reference sequence). As DNA, the CDR3 is TGTGCCAGCGGAACTTCTGGTGAAACTTTCTTT. Its translation is CASGTSGETFF. The complete variable domain, with remaining parts taken from reference TRBV5-4 and TRBJ1-1, reads ETGVTQSPTHLIKTRGQQVTLRCSSQSGHNTVSWYQQALGQGPQFIFQYYREEENGRGNFPPRFSGLQFPNYSSELNVNALELDDSALYLCASGTSGETFFGQGTRLTVV.

This clonotype has a handful of counts. A much more abundant neighbour one base away suggests this may be a read error. The rearrangement uses TRBV4-3 and TRBJ1-3; the D gene is possibly TRBD1 (5 bases). Trimming stripped 5 bases from V and 0 bases from J, with 14 bases between. The CDR3 totals 16 residues. The germline gives CDR1 LGHNA, CDR2 YSLEER. The CDR3 DNA reads TGCGCCAGCAGCTACCGGGGCACTGGCTCTGGAAACACCATATATTTT. This gives the protein CASSYRGTGSGNTIYF.

This clonotype was seen repeatedly, ten times or more. The chain couples TRBV29-1 to TRBJ2-4; 9 nucleotides match TRBD1. The CDR3 runs 11 residues. The V and J ends lost 3 bases and 16 bases, in that order; junction bases with no gene match: 7. In germline, CDR1 is SQVTM, CDR2 ANQGSEA. CDR3 coding DNA: TGCAGCGTTGACGACAGGGGGGTTAGATACTTC. It specifies CSVDDRGVRYF.

This clonotype was seen at least ten times. This sequence joins TRBV18 and TRBJ2-7; 8 bases align to TRBD2. The CDR3 consists of 14 residues. Germline trimming cut 3 bases from V and 4 bases from J; bases unmatched to any gene: 5. Germline values: CDR1 KGHSH, CDR2 LQKENI. The CDR3 protein is CASSPGSGNYEQYF. The CDR3 DNA sequence: TGTGCCAGCTCACCGGGTAGCGGGAATTACGAGCAGTACTTC.

This clonotype appeared a few times. No conserved phenylalanine or tryptophan ends this CDR3, so it is likely a read error. The gene calls are TRBV7-9 and TRBJ2-2, with D possibly called TRBD1 or TRBD2 (5 bases each). The CDR3 length is 15 residues. Germline CDR1 is SEHNR and CDR2 is FQNEAQ (reference sequence). The V end lost 6 bases, the J end lost 8 bases, and 19 bases lay between the germline ends. The CDR3, as DNA: TGTGCCAGCAGTCGATCCGGGACCGATGCTGGGGAGCTGTTTATT. Translation gives CASSRSGTDAGELFI.

V is TRBV19 and J is TRBJ1-5; D is ambiguous. Looked up from germline, CDR1 is LNHDA and CDR2 is SQIVND (reference sequence). V was trimmed by 6 bases and J by 2 bases, leaving 14 bases between them. The CDR3 spans 15 residues. The CDR3 loop reads CASSPFGYGNQPQHF. As DNA, the CDR3 is TGTGCCAGTAGCCCTTTTGGTTATGGCAATCAGCCCCAGCATTTT.

This clonotype occurred many times. V is TRBV12-3 or TRBV12-4 and J is TRBJ2-5, with 7 nucleotides matching TRBD1. Losses at the gene ends were 6 bases for V and 3 bases for J; bases not matched to a gene: 4. This CDR3 comprises 13 residues. The CDR3 bases are TGTGCCAGCAGACCCGGGACAGAAGAGACCCAGTACTTC. Translating gives CASRPGTEETQYF.

This clonotype appeared many times. The chain carries TRBV19 and TRBJ2-7, with 9 bases identical to TRBD2. The CDR3 is 14 amino acids. Trimming at V came to 8 bases and at J to 6 bases, leaving 11 bases not matched to a gene. Germline V gives CDR1 LNHDA, CDR2 SQIVND (reference sequence). The chain's CDR3 is CASSGLAPAGEQYF. CDR3 coding DNA: TGTGCCAGTTCTGGACTAGCGCCGGCCGGCGAGCAGTACTTC.

This clonotype was observed many times. The chain combines TRBV4-3 with TRBJ2-3; possible D gene TRBD2, 6 bases. Trimming took off 1 base at V and 5 bases at J, with 10 bases between the two ends. The CDR3 has 14 amino acids. Germline CDR1 and CDR2: LGHNA and YSLEER. CDR3 coding DNA: TGCGCCAGCAGCCAAGGTCGGGGGTTAGATACGCAGTATTTT. Encoded protein: CASSQGRGLDTQYF.

Concerning this clonotype: A read error is likely, as this CDR3 ends without the conserved phenylalanine or tryptophan. The genes are TRBV24-1 and TRBJ2-2, with D perhaps TRBD1 or TRBD2 (6 bases each). The germline V and J ends were trimmed by 4 bases and 3 bases, with 17 bases remaining between them. This CDR3 is built from 17 residues. Germline assignment: CDR1 KGHDR and CDR2 SFDVKD. The CDR3 protein is CATSDPKGGSDTGELFV. The CDR3 coding sequence is TGTGCCACCAGTGACCCCAAGGGGGGCAGTGACACCGGGGAGCTGTTTGTT.

This clonotype was observed at least ten times. The CDR3 loop is CASSGDFNTEAFF. The CDR3 DNA reads as TGCGCCAGCAGTGGGGACTTTAACACTGAAGCTTTCTTT. V is TRBV5-1 and J is TRBJ1-1; D perhaps matches TRBD1 (5 bases). The germline CDR1 and CDR2 sequences are SGHRS and YFSETQ. V was cut by 5 bases and J by 2 bases, with 10 bases left in between. There are 13 residues in the CDR3.

This clonotype was seen repeatedly, ten times or more. V gene TRBV7-8 combines with J gene TRBJ2-3; D is perhaps TRBD1 or TRBD2 (6 bases each). V dropped 4 bases and J dropped 7 bases, with 15 bases sitting between them. Germline assignment: CDR1 SGHVS and CDR2 FQNEAQ. The CDR3 sequence is 14 residues long. As DNA, the CDR3 is TGTGCCAGCAGCTCGCCGGGAGACAGGTATACGCAGTATTTT. As protein: CASSSPGDRYTQYF.

Turning to this clonotype: The conserved final phenylalanine or tryptophan is absent from the CDR3, which likely points to a read error. This chain links TRBV4-1 with TRBJ2-7; D ambiguous. The V and J ends lost 0 bases and 4 bases respectively, with 7 bases between them. The CDR3 totals 13 residues. Germline values: CDR1 MGHRA, CDR2 YSYEKL. CDR3 bases: TGCGCCAGCAGCCAAGACCGTCAGTACGAGCAGTACCTC. Its protein product is CASSQDRQYEQYL.

The V call is TRBV6-6, the J call TRBJ1-3; D remains unclear. Trimming cost V 8 bases and J 0 bases, with 17 bases left between them. The CDR3 is 16 residues long. Germline V gene data show CDR1 as MNHNY and CDR2 as SVGAGI (reference sequence). CDR3 sequence (DNA): TGTGCCAGCTCAACTCACGGACCGACCTCTGGAAACACCATATATTTT. It translates to CASSTHGPTSGNTIYF.

This clonotype was detected only a few times. V usage is TRBV13 and J usage is TRBJ1-1; D not resolved. The CDR3 loop spans 15 amino acids. Trimming took 4 bases from V and 0 from J, leaving 12 bases between them. Germline V gene lookup returns CDR1 PRHDT and CDR2 FYEKMQ (reference sequence). The CDR3 region is CASSSEERVNTEAFF. The CDR3 DNA is TGTGCCAGCAGCTCCGAAGAACGGGTGAACACTGAAGCTTTCTTT.

To note about this clonotype: Given a much more abundant clone one base away, this may be a read error. The V gene is TRBV30, the J gene TRBJ2-7, with 7 positions matching TRBD1. J was trimmed by 1 base and V by 1 base; bases with no gene match: 4. The V gene's germline CDR1 is GTSNPN and CDR2 SVGIG (reference sequence). This CDR3 is built from 14 residues. CDR3 sequence: CAWSAPGQSYEQYF. CDR3 sequence (DNA): TGTGCCTGGAGTGCACCGGGACAGTCCTACGAGCAGTACTTC.

This clonotype was recorded a few times. In DNA form, the CDR3 reads TGTGCCAGCCTGCCCCTAGGGGAGACGGAGACCCAGTACTTC. Translation: CASLPLGETETQYF. The V gene is TRBV6-2 or TRBV6-3, the J gene TRBJ2-5; either TRBD1 or TRBD2 may supply D (5 bases each). The CDR3 loop spans 14 amino acids. The V and J ends lost 8 bases and 5 bases respectively, with 18 bases between them. Germline CDR1 reads MNHEY; CDR2 reads SVGEGT.

Comments on this clonotype: A much larger clone differs by one base, so this may be a read error. This chain links TRBV7-9 with TRBJ2-1; D gene unclear. Between the trimmed V and J ends, which lost 8 bases and 5 bases, there was a span of 10 bases. The CDR3 totals 12 residues. The V gene's germline CDR1 is SEHNR and CDR2 FQNEAQ (reference sequence). The DNA for the CDR3 is TGTGCCAGCGGCCACTACGACAATGAGCAGTTCTTC. This gives the protein CASGHYDNEQFF.

This clonotype has a count of ten or more. J is TRBJ1-2 and V is TRBV20-1, with 7 bases fitting TRBD1. Losses at the gene ends were 6 bases for V and 6 bases for J; bases not matched to a gene: 16. Per the germline V gene, CDR1 is DFQATT and CDR2 is SNEGSKA (reference sequence). The CDR3 loop spans 15 amino acids. In DNA form, the CDR3 reads TGCAGTGCCCCAATACGGACAGGTTACGTAGATGGCTACACCTTC. Protein product: CSAPIRTGYVDGYTF.

In this sample, this clonotype turned up a few times. The CDR3 sequence: CASSQDRLAGGAGTYEQYF. CDR3 nucleotides: TGCGCCAGCAGCCAAGATCGGTTGGCGGGGGGGGCCGGGACCTACGAGCAGTACTTC. The chain links TRBV4-3 to TRBJ2-7; 9 nucleotides match TRBD2. Losses at the gene ends were 0 bases for V and 2 bases for J; bases not matched to a gene: 14. The CDR3 length is 19 residues. The germline CDR1 and CDR2 sequences are LGHNA and YSLEER.

This clonotype was picked up a small number of times. CDR3 residues: CASSDSPLDRGDEKLFF. The DNA of the CDR3 is TGTGCCAGCAGTGACTCCCCTTTAGACAGGGGTGATGAAAAACTGTTTTTT. The chain employs TRBV25-1 and TRBJ1-4, with TRBD1 matching 8 bases. This CDR3 is 17 amino acids long. V gave up 3 bases and J gave up 6 bases; unmatched junction bases: 12. The germline gives CDR1 MGHDK, CDR2 SYGVNS. The full variable domain, with the rest looked up from reference TRBV25-1 and TRBJ1-4, is EADIYQTPRYLVIGTGKKITLECSQTMGHDKMYWYQQDPGMELHLIHYSYGVNSTEKGDLSSESTVSRIRTEHFPLTLESARPSHTSQYLCASSDSPLDRGDEKLFFGSGTQLSVL.

With respect to this clonotype: A junction end diverges from the germline sequence, so it may reflect a read error. The chain has TRBV15 and TRBJ2-7; D remains ambiguous. The germline gives CDR1 LNHNV, CDR2 YYDKDF (reference sequence). The CDR3 has 14 amino acids. Here the CDR3 DNA reads TGTGCCACCAGTCAATATGTTAGCTCCTACAAGCAGTACTTC. It yields the protein CATSQYVSSYKQYF.

This clonotype was seen many times. V is TRBV30 and J is TRBJ2-3; the D gene is possibly TRBD2 (5 bases). V was cut by 0 bases and J by 2 bases, with 15 bases left in between. Per germline, CDR1 GTSNPN and CDR2 SVGIG (reference sequence). The CDR3 is made up of 16 amino acids. CDR3: CAWSVPGSEDTDTQYF. In DNA, the CDR3 is TGTGCCTGGAGTGTACCTGGTAGCGAAGACACAGATACGCAGTATTTT.

This clonotype was seen many times. The chain combines TRBV14 with TRBJ2-7; D unresolved. The germline V and J ends were trimmed by 2 bases and 2 bases, with 7 bases remaining between them. The length of the CDR3 is 13 residues. Germline CDR1 is SGHDN and CDR2 is FVKESK. Written as DNA, the CDR3 is TGTGCCAGCAGCCAACGGGTACCCTACGAGCAGTACTTC. This translates into CASSQRVPYEQYF.

V is TRBV6-2 or TRBV6-3 and J is TRBJ2-7, with D uncertain. Per the germline V gene, CDR1 is MNHEY and CDR2 is SVGEGT. CDR3 length: 13 residues. V dropped 4 bases and J dropped 3 bases, with 10 bases sitting between them. CDR3 residues: CASSLARIYEQYF. CDR3 DNA sequence: TGTGCCAGCAGTTTGGCTAGGATCTACGAGCAGTACTTC.

This clonotype was found many times. V gene TRBV18 combines with J gene TRBJ1-5; D unclear. The V gene lost 3 bases and the J gene lost 0 bases, with 15 bases spanning the gap. Germline V gene data show CDR1 as KGHSH and CDR2 as LQKENI. The CDR3 is 17 residues long. CDR3 protein: CASSPETGGYSNQPQHF. CDR3 DNA: TGTGCCAGCTCACCCGAAACGGGCGGCTATAGCAATCAGCCCCAGCATTTT.

This clonotype appeared many times. This rearrangement joins TRBV11-2 to TRBJ2-1; D not certain. From germline, CDR1 is SGHAT and CDR2 FQNNGV. Deletions cut 5 bases from V and 7 bases from J, with 9 bases between. The CDR3 has 12 residues. The CDR3 protein is CASSRRGNEQFF. The CDR3, as DNA: TGTGCCAGCAGCCGCCGTGGGAATGAGCAGTTCTTC.

Many counts were recorded for this clonotype. V gene TRBV6-5 combines with J gene TRBJ2-1; D remains ambiguous. The V gene lost 2 bases and the J gene lost 9 bases, with 11 bases spanning the gap. Germline loops: CDR1 MNHEY, CDR2 SVGAGI. This CDR3 is 13 amino acids long. The CDR3 sequence: CASSYQGLREQFF. The CDR3 DNA follows: TGTGCCAGCAGTTACCAAGGCCTGCGTGAGCAGTTCTTC.

This clonotype was picked up many times. The genes are TRBV5-1 and TRBJ1-1; TRBD1 aligns across 7 bases. The CDR3 is made up of 14 amino acids. Germline CDR1 reads SGHRS; CDR2 reads YFSETQ. The trim removed 0 bases at V and 8 bases at J, leaving 7 bases unmatched. The CDR3 bases are TGCGCCAGCAGCTTGGACCTCGGACAGGCGGAAGCTTTCTTT. This gives the protein CASSLDLGQAEAFF.

At least ten counts were recorded for this clonotype. The chain uses TRBV27 and TRBJ2-2; a weak D match, TRBD1 (6 bases). The germline V gene encodes CDR1 MNHEY and CDR2 SMNVEV (reference sequence). The CDR3 consists of 15 residues. Between the trimmed V and J ends, which lost 3 bases and 9 bases, there was a span of 17 bases. CDR3 in DNA: TGTGCCAGCAGTTTCCATTCACAGGGTTTGAGGGAGCTGTTTTTT. It translates to CASSFHSQGLRELFF.

Comments on this clonotype: A single base separates this from a much larger clone, so it may be a read error. This sequence joins TRBV7-6 and TRBJ1-4; D perhaps matches TRBD1 (5 bases). The CDR3 spans 15 residues. The germline V gene encodes CDR1 SGHVS and CDR2 FNYEAQ. CDR3 amino acids: CANSPDWGANEKLFF. CDR3 nucleotides: TGTGCCAACAGCCCGGACTGGGGGGCTAATGAAAAACTGTTTTTT.